This entry concerns a single T cell receptor (beta chain). Its cognate antigen is unknown. Only in-frame clones appear in the TCRdb table, and some are missing; sequencing was by immunoSEQ multiplex PCR. The data contain approximately 150,000 clones, around 88% of them singletons. The sample originates from a study of T cell responses to AZD1222 COVID-19 vaccine. Findings and limits, study-wide: Spike-specific TCR depth and breadth grew after two AZD1222 doses. The donor cohort was predominantly white British with a female majority, and clonal diversity may have been underestimated.

The receptor was isolated from an adult in good health. Sequenced material: peripheral blood, taken on day 0 of MenACWY control vaccination.

As DNA, the CDR3 is TGTGCCAGCAGTCCTCAGGGGGTAGCGGGAAACACCATATATTTT. It yields the protein CASSPQGVAGNTIYF. The chain recombines TRBV6-5 with TRBJ1-3; TRBD1 aligns across 7 bases. V shed 5 bases, J shed 4 bases, and the junction held 8 bases outside the gene matches. The CDR3 spans 15 residues. Looked up from germline, CDR1 is MNHEY and CDR2 is SVGAGI.